This is a list of T cell receptor beta chains from one sample in a study of long-term antiretroviral therapy in people with HIV. TCRdb keeps only in-frame clones here, not all; method: immunoSEQ multiplex PCR. Of roughly 34,000 clones listed, over 85% are singletons. This specimen was unsorted PBMCs, taken around 5.3 years after starting antiretroviral therapy. Source of these receptors: a woman in her forties or fifties with HIV. Both conserved end residues are part of each CDR3. The order of the fields is V gene, clone size, CDR3 length, D gene, J gene, CDR3 protein, CDR3 DNA. A D gene is named only where the DNA matches it firmly. A row's size may be missing; if present it is once, few, many or a size class.

>TRBV7-7|NA|15|TRBD1|TRBJ2-5
CASSPGRGQQETQYF
TGTGCTAGCAGCCCAGGAAGGGGGCAACAAGAGACCCAGTACTTC
>TRBV7-6|NA|14|TRBD1|TRBJ2-5
CASSLRGRRETQYF
TGTGCCAGCAGCTTGAGGGGGCGCCGAGAGACCCAGTACTTC
>TRBV15|NA|16|NA|TRBJ1-4
CATSFGGRATNEKLFF
TGTGCCACCAGCTTCGGGGGGCGGGCAACTAATGAAAAACTGTTTTTT
>TRBV6-1|NA|17|TRBD1|TRBJ2-7
CASSEPQTGGASYEQYF
TGTGCCAGCAGTGAGCCACAAACAGGGGGAGCGTCCTACGAGCAGTACTTC
>TRBV5-1|NA|16|NA|TRBJ2-7
CASSFRQATSSYEQYF
TGCGCCAGCAGCTTTCGACAGGCAACAAGCTCCTACGAGCAGTACTTC
>TRBV13|NA|12|NA|TRBJ1-2
CASSLGGYGYTF
TGTGCCAGCAGCTTGGGGGGATATGGCTACACCTTC
>TRBV20-1|NA|11|NA|TRBJ2-7
CSAGIAIEQYF
TGCAGTGCTGGGATCGCAATCGAGCAGTACTTC
>TRBV18|NA|12|NA|TRBJ2-5
CASSPYQETQYF
TGTGCCAGCTCACCATACCAAGAGACCCAGTACTTC
>TRBV5-4|NA|12|NA|TRBJ1-5
CASSLGNQPQHF
TGTGCCAGCAGCTTAGGGAATCAGCCCCAGCATTTT
>TRBV5-1|once|17|TRBD2|TRBJ2-2
CASSLAIGGANTGELFF
TGCGCCAGCAGCTTGGCCATCGGGGGGGCGAACACCGGGGAGCTGTTTTTT
>TRBV10-3|NA|14|NA|TRBJ1-2
CAIRASGETDGYTF
TGTGCCATCAGGGCCTCAGGGGAGACGGACGGCTACACCTTC
>TRBV19|NA|15|TRBD1|TRBJ2-7
CASSVPGQGLYEQYF
TGTGCCAGTAGTGTACCGGGACAGGGCTTATACGAGCAGTACTTC
>TRBV19|few|15|TRBD2|TRBJ2-1
CASSRRGGAYNEQFF
TGTGCCAGTAGTCGTCGCGGGGGGGCCTACAATGAGCAGTTCTTC
>TRBV30|NA|15|TRBD2|TRBJ2-1
CAWSAPSGAYNEQFF
TGTGCCTGGAGTGCTCCTAGCGGAGCCTACAATGAGCAGTTCTTC
>TRBV5-1|NA|14|NA|TRBJ1-1
CASHERTANTEAFF
TGCGCCAGCCACGAAAGGACGGCGAACACTGAAGCTTTCTTT
>TRBV6-5|NA|14|TRBD1|TRBJ1-1
CASSDDRAHTEAFF
TGTGCCAGCAGTGACGACAGGGCGCACACTGAAGCTTTCTTT
>TRBV9|NA|13|TRBD1|TRBJ1-4
CASNPGQGLELFF
TGTGCCAGCAACCCGGGACAGGGGCTTGAACTGTTTTTT
>TRBV29-1|NA|14|NA|TRBJ2-3
CSVEQWRGTDTQYF
TGCAGCGTTGAGCAGTGGCGGGGCACAGATACGCAGTATTTT
>TRBV7-8|NA|10|NA|TRBJ2-5
CASSKETQYF
TGTGCCAGCAGCAAAGAGACCCAGTACTTC
>TRBV7-3|NA|16|TRBD1|TRBJ2-2
CASSISGTGSTGELFF
TGTGCCAGCAGCATATCAGGGACAGGCAGCACCGGGGAGCTGTTTTTT
>TRBV9|NA|15|NA|TRBJ2-7
CASSGSQGGAHEQYF
TGTGCCAGCAGCGGCAGCCAGGGGGGGGCCCACGAGCAGTACTTC
>TRBV20-1|NA|11|NA|TRBJ1-2
CSAARVEGYTF
TGCAGTGCTGCCCGGGTCGAGGGCTACACCTTC
>TRBV7-9|NA|15|NA|TRBJ1-6
CASSSTEGQSLPLHF
TGTGCCAGCAGCTCTACCGAAGGCCAGAGTCTTCCCCTCCACTTT
>TRBV4-2|NA|15|NA|TRBJ2-1
CASSQDGGSYNEQFF
TGTGCCAGCAGCCAAGATGGCGGTTCCTACAATGAGCAGTTCTTC
>TRBV19|NA|18|TRBD2|TRBJ2-1
CASSIRGTSMSSYNEQFF
TGTGCCAGTAGTATAAGAGGGACTAGCATGAGCTCCTACAATGAGCAGTTCTTC
>TRBV2|NA|14|NA|TRBJ1-1
CASSPSGVATEAFF
TGTGCCAGCAGCCCTTCCGGGGTGGCCACTGAAGCTTTCTTT
>TRBV5-1|NA|16|NA|TRBJ1-6
CASSLEGVVYNSPLHF
TGCGCCAGCAGCTTGGAAGGAGTGGTCTATAATTCACCCCTCCACTTT
>TRBV19|NA|13|NA|TRBJ2-7
CASSLAGPYEQYF
TGTGCCAGTTCTCTGGCAGGGCCCTACGAGCAGTACTTC
>TRBV11-2|NA|15|NA|TRBJ2-2
CASSTLGGPAGELFF
TGTGCCAGCAGCACTCTGGGGGGCCCGGCCGGGGAGCTGTTTTTT
>TRBV7-9|NA|15|NA|TRBJ1-6
CASSLDASYNSPLHF
TGTGCCAGCAGCTTAGATGCTTCCTATAATTCACCCCTCCACTTT
>TRBV9|once|14|NA|TRBJ2-4
CASSVVALSNIQYF
TGTGCCAGCAGCGTAGTTGCGTTATCAAACATTCAGTACTTC
>TRBV29-1|NA|13|NA|TRBJ2-3
CSPRIATPDTQYF
TGCAGCCCCCGGATTGCGACCCCAGATACGCAGTATTTT
>TRBV9|NA|15|NA|TRBJ1-4
CASSVDSDFNEKLFF
TGTGCCAGCAGCGTAGATTCAGATTTTAATGAAAAACTGTTTTTT
>TRBV7-9|medium-sized|14|NA|TRBJ2-7
CASRTGQFPYEQYF
TGTGCCAGCAGGACAGGACAGTTCCCCTACGAGCAGTACTTC